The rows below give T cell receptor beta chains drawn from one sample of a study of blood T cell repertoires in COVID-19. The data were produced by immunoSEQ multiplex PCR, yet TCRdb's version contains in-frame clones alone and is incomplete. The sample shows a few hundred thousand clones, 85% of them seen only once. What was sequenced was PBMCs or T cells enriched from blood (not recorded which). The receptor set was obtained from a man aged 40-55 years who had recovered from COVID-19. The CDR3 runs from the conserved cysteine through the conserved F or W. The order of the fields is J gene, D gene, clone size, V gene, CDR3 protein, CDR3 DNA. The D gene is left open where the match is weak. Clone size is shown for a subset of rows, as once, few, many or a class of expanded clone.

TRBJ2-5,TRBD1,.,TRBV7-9,CASSLTGGGQETQYF,TGTGCCAGCAGCTTGACAGGGGGTGGACAAGAGACCCAGTACTTC
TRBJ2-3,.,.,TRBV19,CASLRQKPIHGRAFTDTQYF,TGTGCCAGTCTGAGACAGAAACCCATACACGGGAGAGCTTTCACAGATACGCAGTATTTT
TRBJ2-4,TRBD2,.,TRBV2,CASRKLARLQYF,TGTGCCAGCAGGAAACTAGCGCGGCTTCAGTACTTC
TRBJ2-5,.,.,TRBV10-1,CASSPGLKGETQYF,TGCGCCAGCAGCCCGGGACTTAAGGGAGAGACCCAGTACTTC
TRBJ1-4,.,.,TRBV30,CAWSPGGTTNEKLFF,TGTGCCTGGAGCCCGGGGGGGACAACTAATGAAAAACTGTTTTTT
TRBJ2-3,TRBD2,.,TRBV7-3,CASSLMVLAGGASTDTQYF,TGTGCCAGCAGCTTAATGGTTTTAGCGGGTGGGGCTAGCACAGATACGCAGTATTTT
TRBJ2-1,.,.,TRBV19,CASSRGVQRVWEQFF,TGTGCCAGTAGTAGGGGAGTACAAAGGGTTTGGGAGCAGTTCTTC
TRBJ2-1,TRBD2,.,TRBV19,CASSIPLAGGTEQFF,TGTGCCAGTAGTATTCCCCTAGCGGGAGGGACTGAGCAGTTCTTC
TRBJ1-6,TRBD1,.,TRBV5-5,CASSPGTGERINSPLHF,TGTGCCAGCAGCCCGGGGACAGGGGAAAGGATTAATTCACCCCTCCACTTT
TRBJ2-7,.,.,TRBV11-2,CASSLDLGAHRYEQYF,TGTGCCAGCAGCTTAGATTTGGGGGCTCACCGCTACGAGCAGTACTTC
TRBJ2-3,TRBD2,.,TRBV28,CASNRGVLGGADTQYF,TGTGCCAGCAATCGCGGGGTGTTGGGAGGGGCAGATACGCAGTATTTT
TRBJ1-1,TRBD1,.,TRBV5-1,CASSLSTGGGTEAFF,TGCGCCAGCAGCTTGTCCACAGGGGGCGGCACTGAAGCTTTCTTT
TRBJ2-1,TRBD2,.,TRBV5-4,CASSLDGTSGTAIYNEQFF,TGTGCCAGCAGCTTGGACGGGACTAGCGGGACTGCGATCTACAATGAGCAGTTCTTC
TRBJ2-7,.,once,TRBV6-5,CASSYSGGGRGYEQYF,TGTGCCAGCAGTTACTCGGGGGGCGGGAGAGGCTACGAGCAGTACTTC
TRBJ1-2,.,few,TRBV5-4,CASRMTENYGYTF,TGTGCCAGCAGAATGACAGAAAACTATGGCTACACCTTC
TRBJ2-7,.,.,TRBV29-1,CSVEGTRRGSYEQYF,TGCAGCGTTGAAGGCACTCGAAGGGGCTCCTACGAGCAGTACTTC
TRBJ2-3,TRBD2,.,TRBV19,CASSIFPDGGFLYF,TGTGCCAGTAGTATTTTCCCGGACGGGGGGTTTTTGTATTTT
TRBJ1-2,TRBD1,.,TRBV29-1,CSVSGQTLGYGYTF,TGCAGCGTTTCGGGACAGACGCTGGGCTATGGCTACACCTTC
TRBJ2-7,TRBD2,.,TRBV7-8,CASSPSSGNYEQYF,TGTGCCAGCAGCCCCTCTAGCGGGAACTACGAGCAGTACTTC
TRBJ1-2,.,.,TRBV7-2,CASSLSGARGYTF,TGTGCCAGCAGCTTATCAGGGGCGCGGGGCTACACCTTC
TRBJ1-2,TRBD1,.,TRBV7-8,CASSVGTGVPYGYTF,TGTGCCAGCAGCGTCGGGACAGGGGTTCCCTATGGCTACACCTTC
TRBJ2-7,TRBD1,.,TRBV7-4,CASSDRDRGVSEQYF,TGTGCCAGCAGCGACCGGGACAGGGGTGTAAGCGAGCAGTACTTC
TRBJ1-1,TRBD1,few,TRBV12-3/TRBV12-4,CAVLQGGGTEAFF,TGTGCCGTACTACAGGGGGGGGGCACTGAAGCTTTCTTT
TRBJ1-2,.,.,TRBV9,CASSVAGSGYTF,TGTGCCAGCAGCGTAGCAGGGTCTGGCTACACCTTC
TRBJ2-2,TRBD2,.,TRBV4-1,CASSQDPREGGAGELFF,TGCGCCAGCAGCCAAGATCCGCGGGAGGGCGGCGCCGGGGAGCTGTTTTTT
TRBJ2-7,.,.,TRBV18,CASSPPGVGETYEQYF,TGTGCCAGCTCACCACCAGGGGTAGGGGAAACCTACGAGCAGTACTTC
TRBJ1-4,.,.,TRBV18,CASSPDRLEGEKLFF,TGTGCCAGCTCACCTGACAGGCTCGAAGGTGAAAAACTGTTTTTT
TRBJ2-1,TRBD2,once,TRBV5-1,CASSLGPGGDYNEQFF,TGCGCCAGCAGCTTAGGTCCGGGAGGGGACTACAATGAGCAGTTCTTC
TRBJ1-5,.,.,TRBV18,CASSPVGNQPQHF,TGTGCCAGCTCACCAGTCGGGAATCAGCCCCAGCATTTT